The 6 T cell receptor beta chains presented below share a single source sample, sequenced in a study of blood T cell repertoires in COVID-19. Repertoires were generated with immunoSEQ multiplex PCR, while TCRdb's copy carries only in-frame clones and drops some. The table lists 300,000 to 400,000 clones, 88% of them singletons, with 6% to 8.5% in the top ten. What was sequenced was peripheral blood. The receptors here all came from a woman aged 70 to 79 with COVID-19, enrolled during active disease.

J is TRBJ2-7 and V is TRBV27, with 8 bases that match TRBD1. J lost 1 base, V lost 5 bases, and 10 bases had no gene match. The CDR3 is 16 amino acids. Germline CDR1 and CDR2: MNHEY and SMNVEV (reference sequence). Here the CDR3 reads CASSLYSTGASYEQYF. CDR3 nucleotide sequence: TGTGCCAGCAGTCTTTATTCGACAGGGGCATCCTACGAGCAGTACTTC.

This clone was found a few times. The same CDR3 also results from other DNA sequences found in this sample. This chain links TRBV3-1 (or the pseudogene TRBV3-2) with TRBJ2-3, with D possibly TRBD2 on 6 matching bases. Germline V gives CDR1 LGHDT, CDR2 YNNKEL (reference sequence). V was shortened by 0 bases and J by 6 bases, with 7 bases between the two germline ends. This CDR3 contains 13 residues. CDR3 loop: CASSQDRGDTQYF. DNA of the CDR3: TGTGCCAGCAGCCAAGATCGGGGGGATACGCAGTATTTT.

V is TRBV5-8 and J is TRBJ1-2, with TRBD1 matching 7 bases. Germline V CDR1 and CDR2: SGHTS, YDEGEE. With 4 bases clipped from V and 7 bases from J, the junction kept 13 bases outside the gene matches. This CDR3 is built from 15 residues. CDR3 in DNA: TGTGCCAGCAGCCCGAACAGGGGCCTCGGGGGTGGCTACACCTTC. This sequence encodes CASSPNRGLGGGYTF.

The rearrangement joins TRBV10-3 to TRBJ1-1, with 8 nucleotides matching TRBD1. CDR1 ENHRY and CDR2 SYGVKD come from the germline V gene. Trimming removed 7 bases from V and 5 bases from J; junction bases left unmatched: 9. The CDR3 contains 14 residues. DNA of the CDR3: TGTGCCATCAAGTCACAGGGGGAGTCTACTGAAGCTTTCTTT. Translating gives CAIKSQGESTEAFF.

The chain employs TRBV6-5 and TRBJ1-5, with 8 positions matching TRBD1. V lost 4 bases, J lost 5 bases, and 4 bases stayed unmatched. Per the germline V gene, CDR1 is MNHEY and CDR2 is SVGAGI. This CDR3 region has 14 residues. The CDR3 coding sequence is TGTGCCAGCAGTTCCGACAGGGGTGATCAGCCCCAGCATTTT. Protein product: CASSSDRGDQPQHF.

V usage is TRBV6-5 and J usage is TRBJ1-1; 9 nucleotides align to TRBD1. Germline V CDR1 and CDR2: MNHEY, SVGAGI. The length of the CDR3 is 15 residues. J gave up 3 bases and V 6 bases, and 8 bases lay outside the gene matches. The CDR3 nucleotides read TGTGCCAGCAGAGCCGGGACAGGGTACTACACTGAAGCTTTCTTT. It encodes CASRAGTGYYTEAFF.